This T cell receptor beta chain comes out of a study of blood T cell repertoires in COVID-19. For the study at large: The analysed material was cDNA or gDNA that came from T cells, B-cell-depleted T cells, or PBMCs.

Original processing notes: From reference gene primer amplification, estimates of nucleated cell counts were derived. Produced via immunoSEQ multiplex PCR; TCRdb's table is partial and in-frame only. D and trimming were read from the DNA, whereas the V and J calls and clone size are those reported in that table. The sample lists 400,000 or so clones, roughly nine tenths seen once, with around 1.1% in the top ten. Two negative PCRs, clearance, or symptom resolution had been documented for recovered Cohort 3 donors. Sequencing was performed on PBMCs or T cells enriched from blood (not recorded which). The TCR sequence derives from a man between 25 and 39 years old who had recovered from COVID-19.

The CDR3 is CATSGATGELFF. The CDR3 DNA sequence: TGTGCCACTAGCGGGGCCACCGGGGAGCTGTTTTTT. The V gene is TRBV3-1 (or the pseudogene TRBV3-2), the J gene TRBJ2-2, with 9 bases aligning to TRBD2. Germline V gene sequence: CDR1 LGHDT, CDR2 YNNKEL (reference sequence). This CDR3 is built from 12 residues. Losses at the gene ends were 10 bases for V and 4 bases for J; bases not matched to a gene: 1.